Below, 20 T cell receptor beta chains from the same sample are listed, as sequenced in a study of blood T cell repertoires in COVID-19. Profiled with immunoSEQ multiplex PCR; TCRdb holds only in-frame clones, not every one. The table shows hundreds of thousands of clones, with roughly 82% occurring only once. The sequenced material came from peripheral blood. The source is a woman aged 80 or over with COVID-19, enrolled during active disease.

The CDR3 loop is CASSDGQAKETQYF. As DNA, the CDR3 is TGTGCCAGCAGTGACGGACAGGCCAAAGAGACCCAGTACTTC. The chain combines TRBV6-1 with TRBJ2-5; 7 nucleotides agree with TRBD1. The CDR3 runs 14 residues. CDR1 and CDR2 from the germline V gene are MNHNS and SASEGT. With V trimmed by 3 bases and J by 3 bases, 4 bases remained unmatched.

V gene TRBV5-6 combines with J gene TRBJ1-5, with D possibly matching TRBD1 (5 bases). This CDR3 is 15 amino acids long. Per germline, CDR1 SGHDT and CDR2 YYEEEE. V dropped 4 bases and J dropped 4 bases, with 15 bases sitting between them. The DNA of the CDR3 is TGTGCCAGCAGCAACCGGGACTTCTCGAATCAGCCCCAGCATTTT. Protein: CASSNRDFSNQPQHF.

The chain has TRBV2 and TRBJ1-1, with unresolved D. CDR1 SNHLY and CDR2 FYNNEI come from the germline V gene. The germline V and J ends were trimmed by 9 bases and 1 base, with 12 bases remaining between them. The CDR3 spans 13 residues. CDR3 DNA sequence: TGTGCCAGTTTCCGGGGAGGGAACACTGAAGCTTTCTTT. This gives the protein CASFRGGNTEAFF.

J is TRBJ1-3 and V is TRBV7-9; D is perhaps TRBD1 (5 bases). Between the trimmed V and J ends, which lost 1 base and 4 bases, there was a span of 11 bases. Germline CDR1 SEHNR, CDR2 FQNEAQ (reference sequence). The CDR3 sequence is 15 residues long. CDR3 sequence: CASSLVDIKGNTIYF. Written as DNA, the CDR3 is TGTGCCAGCAGCTTAGTGGACATTAAGGGAAACACCATATATTTT.

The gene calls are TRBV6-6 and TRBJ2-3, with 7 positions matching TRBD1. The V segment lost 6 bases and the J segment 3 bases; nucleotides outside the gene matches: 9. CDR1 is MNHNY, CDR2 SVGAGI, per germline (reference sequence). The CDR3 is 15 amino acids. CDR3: CASRRTGVGTDTQYF. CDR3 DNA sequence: TGTGCCAGCAGACGAACAGGGGTTGGGACAGATACGCAGTATTTT.

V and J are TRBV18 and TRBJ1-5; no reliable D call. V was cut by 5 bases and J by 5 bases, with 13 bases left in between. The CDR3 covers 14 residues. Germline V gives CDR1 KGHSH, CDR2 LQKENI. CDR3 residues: CASSESLNDQPQHF. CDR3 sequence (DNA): TGTGCCAGCTCAGAGAGCTTAAATGATCAGCCCCAGCATTTT.

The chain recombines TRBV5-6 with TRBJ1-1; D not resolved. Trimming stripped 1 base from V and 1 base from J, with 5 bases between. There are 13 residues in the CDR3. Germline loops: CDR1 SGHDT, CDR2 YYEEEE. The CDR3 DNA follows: TGTGCCAGCAGCTTGTCGAGGAACACTGAAGCTTTCTTT. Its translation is CASSLSRNTEAFF.

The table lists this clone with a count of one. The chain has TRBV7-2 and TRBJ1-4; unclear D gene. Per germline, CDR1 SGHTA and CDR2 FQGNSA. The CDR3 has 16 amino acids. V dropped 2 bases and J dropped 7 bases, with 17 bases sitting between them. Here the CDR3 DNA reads TGTGCCAGCAGCTTAAATGCGGCCTCTGCTTTTGAAAAACTGTTTTTT. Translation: CASSLNAASAFEKLFF.

As DNA, the CDR3 is TGTGCCAGCTCACCCGGGACAGTTAACAATGAGCAGTTCTTC. Translating it yields CASSPGTVNNEQFF. This chain links TRBV18 with TRBJ2-1; 7 bases match TRBD1. V trimming: 3 bases; J trimming: 5 bases; junction bases outside the gene matches: 4. Per the germline V gene, CDR1 is KGHSH and CDR2 is LQKENI. CDR3 length: 14 residues.

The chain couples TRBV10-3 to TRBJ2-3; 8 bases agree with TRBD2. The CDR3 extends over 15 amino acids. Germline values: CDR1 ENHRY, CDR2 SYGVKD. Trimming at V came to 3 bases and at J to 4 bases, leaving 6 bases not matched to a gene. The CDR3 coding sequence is TGTGCCATCAGTGACTCGGGGGGGCCGGCAGATACGCAGTATTTT. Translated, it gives CAISDSGGPADTQYF.

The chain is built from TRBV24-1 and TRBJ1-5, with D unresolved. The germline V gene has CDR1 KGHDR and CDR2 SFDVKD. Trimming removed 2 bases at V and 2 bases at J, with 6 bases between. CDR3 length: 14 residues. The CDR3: CATSDSQGNQPQHF. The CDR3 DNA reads TGTGCCACCAGTGATTCCCAGGGCAATCAGCCCCAGCATTTT.

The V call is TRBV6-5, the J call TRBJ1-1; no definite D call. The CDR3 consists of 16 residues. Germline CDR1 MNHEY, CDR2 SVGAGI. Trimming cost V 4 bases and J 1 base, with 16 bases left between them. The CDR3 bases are TGTGCCAGCAGTTCATATCGGAGGGAAGAGAACACTGAAGCTTTCTTT. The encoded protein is CASSSYRREENTEAFF.

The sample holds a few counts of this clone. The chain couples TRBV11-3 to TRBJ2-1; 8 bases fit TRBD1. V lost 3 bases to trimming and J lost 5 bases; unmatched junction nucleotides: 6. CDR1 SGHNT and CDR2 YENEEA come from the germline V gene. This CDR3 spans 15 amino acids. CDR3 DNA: TGTGCCAGCAGCTTGGCCGGGACAGGTCACAATGAGCAGTTCTTC. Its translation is CASSLAGTGHNEQFF.

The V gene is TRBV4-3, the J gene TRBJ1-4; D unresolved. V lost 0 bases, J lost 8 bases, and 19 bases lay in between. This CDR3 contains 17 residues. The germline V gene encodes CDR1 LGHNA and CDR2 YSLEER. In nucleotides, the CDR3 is TGCGCCAGCAGCCAAGAAGTGGTCGGGAACCGCGGGGAAAAACTGTTTTTT. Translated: CASSQEVVGNRGEKLFF.

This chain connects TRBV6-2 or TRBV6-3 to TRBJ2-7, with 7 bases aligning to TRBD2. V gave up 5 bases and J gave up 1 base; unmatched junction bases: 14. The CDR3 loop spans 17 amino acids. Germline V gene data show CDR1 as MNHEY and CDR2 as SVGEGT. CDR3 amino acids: CASSHSPTSRISYEQYF. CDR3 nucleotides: TGTGCCAGCAGTCATTCCCCGACTAGCCGTATTTCCTACGAGCAGTACTTC.

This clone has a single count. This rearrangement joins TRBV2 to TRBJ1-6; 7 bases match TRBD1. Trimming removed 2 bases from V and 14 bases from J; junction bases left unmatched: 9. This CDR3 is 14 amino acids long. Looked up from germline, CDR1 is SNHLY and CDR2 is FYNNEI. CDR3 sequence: CASSETGDRSSLHF. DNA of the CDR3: TGTGCCAGCAGTGAAACTGGGGACAGATCGTCCCTCCACTTT.

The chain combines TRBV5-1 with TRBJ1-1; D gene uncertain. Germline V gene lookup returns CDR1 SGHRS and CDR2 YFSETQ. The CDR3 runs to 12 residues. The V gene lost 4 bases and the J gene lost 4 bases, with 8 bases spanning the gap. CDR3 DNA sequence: TGCGCCAGCAGCGATTCGAGCACTGAAGCTTTCTTT. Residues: CASSDSSTEAFF.

The CDR3 sequence is CASSQVPGGSTDTQYF. DNA for the CDR3: TGCGCCAGCAGCCAAGTGCCGGGGGGGAGCACAGATACGCAGTATTTT. V usage is TRBV4-1 and J usage is TRBJ2-3; 8 positions agree with TRBD2. This CDR3 comprises 16 residues. Germline values: CDR1 MGHRA, CDR2 YSYEKL. The junction had 3 bases not matched to a gene; V was cut back by 1 base and J by 0 bases.

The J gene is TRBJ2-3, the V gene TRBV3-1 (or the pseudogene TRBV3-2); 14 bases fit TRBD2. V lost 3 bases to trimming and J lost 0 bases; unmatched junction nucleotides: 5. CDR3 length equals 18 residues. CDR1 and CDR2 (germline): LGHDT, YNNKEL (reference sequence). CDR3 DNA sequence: TGTGCCAGCAGCCAGGGACTAGCGGGGGCTATTAGCACAGATACGCAGTATTTT. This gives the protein CASSQGLAGAISTDTQYF.

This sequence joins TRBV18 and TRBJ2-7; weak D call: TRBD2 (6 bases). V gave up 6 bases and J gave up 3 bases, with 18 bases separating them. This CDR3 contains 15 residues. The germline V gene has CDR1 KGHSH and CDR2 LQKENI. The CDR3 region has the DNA TGTGCCAGCTCCCCTACCCAGGGAGGAAACTACGAGCAGTACTTC. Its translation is CASSPTQGGNYEQYF.